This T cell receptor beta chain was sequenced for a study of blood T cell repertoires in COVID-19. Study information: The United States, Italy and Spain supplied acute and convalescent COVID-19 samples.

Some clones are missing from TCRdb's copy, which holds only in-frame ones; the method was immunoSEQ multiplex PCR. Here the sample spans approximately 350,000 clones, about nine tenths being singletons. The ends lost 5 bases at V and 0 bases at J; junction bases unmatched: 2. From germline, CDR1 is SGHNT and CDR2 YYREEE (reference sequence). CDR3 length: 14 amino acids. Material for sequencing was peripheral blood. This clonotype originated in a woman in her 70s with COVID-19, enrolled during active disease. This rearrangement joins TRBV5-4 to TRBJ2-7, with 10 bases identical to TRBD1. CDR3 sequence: CASSWDRGSYEQYF. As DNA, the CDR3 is TGTGCCAGCAGTTGGGACAGGGGCTCCTACGAGCAGTACTTC.